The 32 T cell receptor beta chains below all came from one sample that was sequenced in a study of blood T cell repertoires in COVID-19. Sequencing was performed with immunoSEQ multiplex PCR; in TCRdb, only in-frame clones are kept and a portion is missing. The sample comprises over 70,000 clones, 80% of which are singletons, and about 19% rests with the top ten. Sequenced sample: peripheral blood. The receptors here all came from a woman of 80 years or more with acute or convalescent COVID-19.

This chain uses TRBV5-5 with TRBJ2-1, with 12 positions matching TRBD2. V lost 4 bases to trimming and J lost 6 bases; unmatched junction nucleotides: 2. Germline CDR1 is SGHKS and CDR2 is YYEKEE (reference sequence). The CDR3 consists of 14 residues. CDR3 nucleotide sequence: TGTGCCAGCAGCCGGACTAGCGGGACCAATGAGCAGTTCTTC. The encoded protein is CASSRTSGTNEQFF.

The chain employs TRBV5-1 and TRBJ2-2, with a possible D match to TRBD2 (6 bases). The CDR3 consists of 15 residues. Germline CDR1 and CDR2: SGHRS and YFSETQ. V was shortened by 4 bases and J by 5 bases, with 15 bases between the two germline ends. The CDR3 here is CASSTQVAGTGELFF. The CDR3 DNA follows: TGCGCCAGCAGCACGCAGGTTGCGGGAACCGGGGAGCTGTTTTTT.

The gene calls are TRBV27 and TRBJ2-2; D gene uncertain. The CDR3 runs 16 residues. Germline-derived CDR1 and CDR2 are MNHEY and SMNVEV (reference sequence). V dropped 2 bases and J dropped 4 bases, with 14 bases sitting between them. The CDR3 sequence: CASSLRIPGSTGELFF. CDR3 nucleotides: TGTGCCAGCAGTTTACGGATCCCCGGGTCCACCGGGGAGCTGTTTTTT.

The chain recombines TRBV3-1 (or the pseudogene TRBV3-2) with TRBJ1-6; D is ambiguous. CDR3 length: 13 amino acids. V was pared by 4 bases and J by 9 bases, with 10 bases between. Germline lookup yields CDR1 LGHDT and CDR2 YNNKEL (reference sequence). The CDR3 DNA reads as TGTGCCAGCAGCCCTGAGGTTGGTTCACCCCTCCACTTT. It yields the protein CASSPEVGSPLHF.

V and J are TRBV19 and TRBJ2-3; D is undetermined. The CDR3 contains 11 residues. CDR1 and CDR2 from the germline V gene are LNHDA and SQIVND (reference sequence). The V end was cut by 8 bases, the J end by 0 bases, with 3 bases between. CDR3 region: CASRSTDTQYF. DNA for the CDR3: TGTGCCAGTCGTAGCACAGATACGCAGTATTTT.

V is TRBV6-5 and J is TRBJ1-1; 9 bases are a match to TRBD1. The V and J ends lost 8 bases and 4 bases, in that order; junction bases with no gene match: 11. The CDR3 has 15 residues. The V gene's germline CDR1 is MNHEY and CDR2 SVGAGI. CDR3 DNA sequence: TGTGCCAGCCCAGTGAGGACAGGGGAAAGCACTGAAGCTTTCTTT. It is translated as CASPVRTGESTEAFF.

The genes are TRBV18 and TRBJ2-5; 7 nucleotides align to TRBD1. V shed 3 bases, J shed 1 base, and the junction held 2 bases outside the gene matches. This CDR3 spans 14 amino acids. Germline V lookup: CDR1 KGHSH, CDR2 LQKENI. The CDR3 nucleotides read TGTGCCAGCTCACCCCGGGACAGCCAAGAGACCCAGTACTTC. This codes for CASSPRDSQETQYF.

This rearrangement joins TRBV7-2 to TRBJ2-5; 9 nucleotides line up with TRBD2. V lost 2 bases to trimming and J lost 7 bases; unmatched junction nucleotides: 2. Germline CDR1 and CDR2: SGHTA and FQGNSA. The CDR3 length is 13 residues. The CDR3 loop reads CASSLRAGGTQYF. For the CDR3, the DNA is TGTGCCAGCAGCTTACGAGCGGGAGGGACCCAGTACTTC. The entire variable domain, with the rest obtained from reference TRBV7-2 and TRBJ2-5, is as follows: GAGVSQSPSNKVTEKGKDVELRCDPISGHTALYWYRQSLGQGLEFLIYFQGNSAPDKSGLPSDRFSAERTGGSVSTLTIQRTQQEDSAVYLCASSLRAGGTQYFGPGTRLLVL.

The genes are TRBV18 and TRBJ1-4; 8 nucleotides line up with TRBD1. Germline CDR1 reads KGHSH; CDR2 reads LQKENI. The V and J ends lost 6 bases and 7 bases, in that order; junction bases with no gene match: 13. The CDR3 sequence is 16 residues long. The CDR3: CASSPSQGARSEKLFF. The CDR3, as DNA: TGTGCCAGCTCCCCCTCTCAGGGGGCAAGAAGTGAAAAACTGTTTTTT.

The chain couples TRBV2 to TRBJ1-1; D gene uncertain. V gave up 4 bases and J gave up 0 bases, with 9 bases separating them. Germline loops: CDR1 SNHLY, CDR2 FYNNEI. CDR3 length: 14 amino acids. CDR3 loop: CASSVAHVNTEAFF. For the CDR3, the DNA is TGTGCCAGCAGTGTGGCCCATGTGAACACTGAAGCTTTCTTT.

For the CDR3, the DNA is TGTGCCAGCAGTGAAGAACGCCCAGGAGGGGAGACCCAGTACTTC. It codes for CASSEERPGGETQYF. The chain combines TRBV2 with TRBJ2-5; tentatively, D is TRBD2 (6 bases). The CDR3 is made up of 15 amino acids. The V gene's germline CDR1 is SNHLY and CDR2 FYNNEI. The germline V and J ends were trimmed by 1 base and 5 bases, with 14 bases remaining between them.

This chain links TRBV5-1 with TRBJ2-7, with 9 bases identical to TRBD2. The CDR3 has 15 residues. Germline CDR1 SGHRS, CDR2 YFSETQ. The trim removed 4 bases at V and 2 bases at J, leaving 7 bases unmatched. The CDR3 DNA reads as TGCGCCAGCAGCGTTAGCGGGAGCGTCACCTACGAGCAGTACTTC. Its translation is CASSVSGSVTYEQYF.

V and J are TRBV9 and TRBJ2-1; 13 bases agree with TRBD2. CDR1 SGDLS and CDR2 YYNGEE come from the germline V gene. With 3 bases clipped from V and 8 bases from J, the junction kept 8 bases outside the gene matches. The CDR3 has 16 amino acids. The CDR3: CASSATGTSGIDEQFF. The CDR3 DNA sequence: TGTGCCAGCAGCGCAACCGGGACTAGCGGGATAGATGAGCAGTTCTTC.

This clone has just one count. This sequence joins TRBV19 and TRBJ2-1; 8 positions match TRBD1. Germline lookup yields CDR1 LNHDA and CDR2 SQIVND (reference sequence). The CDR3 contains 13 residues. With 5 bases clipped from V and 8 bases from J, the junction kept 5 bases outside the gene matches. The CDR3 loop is CASSYQGAYEQFF. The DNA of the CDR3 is TGTGCCAGTAGTTATCAGGGGGCTTATGAGCAGTTCTTC.

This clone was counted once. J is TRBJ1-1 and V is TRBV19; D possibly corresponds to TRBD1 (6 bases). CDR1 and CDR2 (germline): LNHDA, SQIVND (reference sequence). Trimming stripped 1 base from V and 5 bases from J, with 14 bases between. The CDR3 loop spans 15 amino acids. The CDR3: CASSIVGAGMTEAFF. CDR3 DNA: TGTGCCAGTAGTATAGTGGGGGCAGGGATGACTGAAGCTTTCTTT.

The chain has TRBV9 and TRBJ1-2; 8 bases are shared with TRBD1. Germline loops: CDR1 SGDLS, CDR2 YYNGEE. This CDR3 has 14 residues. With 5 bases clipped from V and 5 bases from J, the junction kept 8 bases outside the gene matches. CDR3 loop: CASRHDRGPYGYTF. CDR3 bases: TGTGCCAGCAGACACGACAGGGGACCTTATGGCTACACCTTC.

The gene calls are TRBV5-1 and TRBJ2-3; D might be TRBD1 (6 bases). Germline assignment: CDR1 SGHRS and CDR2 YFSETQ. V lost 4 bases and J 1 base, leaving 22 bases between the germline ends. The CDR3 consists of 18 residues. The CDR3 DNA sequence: TGCGCCAGCAGCCAGAGCCCAATAGGGGGACGGGGCACAGATACGCAGTATTTT. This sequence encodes CASSQSPIGGRGTDTQYF.

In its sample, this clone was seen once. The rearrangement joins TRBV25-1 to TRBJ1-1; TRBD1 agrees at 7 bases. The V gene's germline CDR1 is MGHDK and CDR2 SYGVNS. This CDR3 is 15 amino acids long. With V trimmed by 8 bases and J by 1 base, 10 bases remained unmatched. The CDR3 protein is CASYSDRSSNTEAFF. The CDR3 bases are TGTGCCAGCTATTCGGACAGGTCCTCGAACACTGAAGCTTTCTTT.

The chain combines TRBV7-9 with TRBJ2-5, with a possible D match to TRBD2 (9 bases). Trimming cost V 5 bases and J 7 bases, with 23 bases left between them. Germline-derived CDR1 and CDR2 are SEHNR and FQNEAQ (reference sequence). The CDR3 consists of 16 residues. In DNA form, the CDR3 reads TGTGCCAGCAGCCCCCCCTTGGCGGGGGGGACAGGGACCCAGTACTTC. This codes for CASSPPLAGGTGTQYF.

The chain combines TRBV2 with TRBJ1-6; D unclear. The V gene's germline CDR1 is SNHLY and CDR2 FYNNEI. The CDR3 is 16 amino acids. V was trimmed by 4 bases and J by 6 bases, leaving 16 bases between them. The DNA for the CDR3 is TGTGCCAGCAGTGGAGGCGGGTCGCCAATTAATTCACCCCTCCACTTT. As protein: CASSGGGSPINSPLHF.

CDR3 nucleotides: TGTGCCAGCAGCTTAGCCCACAGCTCGCAGTATTTT. Amino acids: CASSLAHSSQYF. The gene calls are TRBV7-8 and TRBJ2-3; D remains unclear. The germline gives CDR1 SGHVS, CDR2 FQNEAQ. The CDR3 is 12 residues long. The V and J ends lost 0 bases and 10 bases respectively, with 8 bases between them.

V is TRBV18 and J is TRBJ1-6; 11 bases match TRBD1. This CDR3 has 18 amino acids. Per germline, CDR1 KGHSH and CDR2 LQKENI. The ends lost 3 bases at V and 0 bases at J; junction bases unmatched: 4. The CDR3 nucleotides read TGTGCCAGCTCACCTCGGGACAGGGGGAGCTCCTATAATTCACCCCTCCACTTT. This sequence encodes CASSPRDRGSSYNSPLHF.

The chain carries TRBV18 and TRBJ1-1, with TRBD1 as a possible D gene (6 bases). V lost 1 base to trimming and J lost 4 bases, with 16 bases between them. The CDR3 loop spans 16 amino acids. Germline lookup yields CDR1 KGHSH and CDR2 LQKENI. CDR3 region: CASSPLRTAGPTEAFF. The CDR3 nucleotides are TGTGCCAGCTCACCACTCCGGACAGCTGGCCCCACTGAAGCTTTCTTT.

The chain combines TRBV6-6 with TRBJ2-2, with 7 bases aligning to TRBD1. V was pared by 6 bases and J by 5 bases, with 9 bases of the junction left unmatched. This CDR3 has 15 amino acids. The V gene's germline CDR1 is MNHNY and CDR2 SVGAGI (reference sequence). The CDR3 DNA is TGTGCCAGCAGCCGGAAGGCAGGGGGAACCGGGGAGCTGTTTTTT. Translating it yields CASSRKAGGTGELFF.

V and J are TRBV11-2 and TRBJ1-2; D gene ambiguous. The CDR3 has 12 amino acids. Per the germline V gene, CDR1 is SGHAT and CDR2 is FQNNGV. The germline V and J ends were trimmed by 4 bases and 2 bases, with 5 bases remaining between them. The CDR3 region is CASSYGNYGYTF. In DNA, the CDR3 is TGTGCCAGCAGCTACGGGAACTATGGCTACACCTTC.

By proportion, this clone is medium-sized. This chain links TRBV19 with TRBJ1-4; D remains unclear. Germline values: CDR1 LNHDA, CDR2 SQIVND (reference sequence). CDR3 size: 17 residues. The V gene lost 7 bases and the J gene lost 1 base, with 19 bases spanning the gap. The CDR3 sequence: CASNPMGGGVTNEKLFF. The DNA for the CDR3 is TGTGCCAGTAACCCAATGGGAGGAGGAGTAACTAATGAAAAACTGTTTTTT.

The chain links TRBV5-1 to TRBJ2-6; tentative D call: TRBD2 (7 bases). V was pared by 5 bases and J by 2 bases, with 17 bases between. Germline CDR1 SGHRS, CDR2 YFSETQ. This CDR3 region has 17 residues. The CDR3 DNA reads TGCGCCAGCAGAGATTGGGGGGGCGGTCCTGGGGCCAACGTCCTGACTTTC. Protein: CASRDWGGGPGANVLTF.

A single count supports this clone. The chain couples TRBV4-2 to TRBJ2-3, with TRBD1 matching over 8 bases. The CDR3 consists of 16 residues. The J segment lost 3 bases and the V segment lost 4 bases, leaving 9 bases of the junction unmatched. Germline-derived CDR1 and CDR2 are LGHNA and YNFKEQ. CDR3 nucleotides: TGTGCCAGCAGCCGGACACCGGGACAGGTTACAGATACGCAGTATTTT. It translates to CASSRTPGQVTDTQYF.

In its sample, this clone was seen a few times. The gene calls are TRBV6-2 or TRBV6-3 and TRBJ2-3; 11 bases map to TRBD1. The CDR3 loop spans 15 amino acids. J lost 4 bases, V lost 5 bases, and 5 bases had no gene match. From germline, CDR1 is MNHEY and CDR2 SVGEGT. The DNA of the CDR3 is TGTGCCAGCAGTCAACCGGGACAGGGGGCAGATACGCAGTATTTT. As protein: CASSQPGQGADTQYF.

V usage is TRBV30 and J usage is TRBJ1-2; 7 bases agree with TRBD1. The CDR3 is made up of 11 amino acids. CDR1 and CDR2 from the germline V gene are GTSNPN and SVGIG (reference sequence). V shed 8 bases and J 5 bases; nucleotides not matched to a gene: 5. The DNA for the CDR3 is TGTGCCAACTCAGGGGGTTATGGCTACACCTTC. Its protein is CANSGGYGYTF.

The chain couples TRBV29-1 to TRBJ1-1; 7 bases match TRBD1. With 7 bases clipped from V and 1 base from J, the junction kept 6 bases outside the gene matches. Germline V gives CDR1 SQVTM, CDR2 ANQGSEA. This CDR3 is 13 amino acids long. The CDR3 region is CSAYRTGNTEAFF. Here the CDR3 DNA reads TGCAGCGCCTACCGGACAGGGAACACTGAAGCTTTCTTT.

Written as DNA, the CDR3 is TGTGCCAGCAGCCACGCCGACACCCACTACGAGCAGTACTTC. Translating it yields CASSHADTHYEQYF. The chain has TRBV7-2 and TRBJ2-7; D ambiguous. The V gene's germline CDR1 is SGHTA and CDR2 FQGNSA. V lost 5 bases and J lost 3, with 14 bases in between. The CDR3 contains 14 residues. The full variable domain, completed using reference TRBV7-2 and TRBJ2-7, is GAGVSQSPSNKVTEKGKDVELRCDPISGHTALYWYRQSLGQGLEFLIYFQGNSAPDKSGLPSDRFSAERTGGSVSTLTIQRTQQEDSAVYLCASSHADTHYEQYFGPGTRLTVT.